These 24 T cell receptor beta chains were all obtained from the same sample, sequenced in a study of CD8+ T cells in alopecia areata. Reverse transcribed after extraction, RNA yielded cDNA as the sequencing template. Clones were read by immunoSEQ multiplex PCR, and TCRdb kept only the in-frame ones, dropping some. Here the sample spans tens of thousands of clones, approximately 30% being singletons. Treatment denoted: oral pan-JAK inhibitor, 5-10 mg twice daily. The starting material was CD8+ T cells sorted from blood, obtained at week 4, from a patient treated with tofacitinib. Receptors were obtained from a human donor with alopecia areata.

The chain employs TRBV9 and TRBJ2-2, with 7 bases lining up with TRBD2. The CDR3 contains 14 residues. With V trimmed by 5 bases and J by 4 bases, 5 bases remained unmatched. The germline V gene encodes CDR1 SGDLS and CDR2 YYNGEE. The CDR3 DNA follows: TGTGCCAGCAGTTGGGAGGGGTCCACCGGGGAGCTGTTTTTT. This sequence encodes CASSWEGSTGELFF.

V is TRBV7-6 and J is TRBJ2-5; maybe TRBD2 (6 bases). Germline values: CDR1 SGHVS, CDR2 FNYEAQ. V was shortened by 5 bases and J by 5 bases, with 12 bases between the two germline ends. The CDR3 runs 13 residues. Written as DNA, the CDR3 is TGTGCCAGCAGCGAAGGGGCGGGGGAGACCCAGTACTTC. This sequence encodes CASSEGAGETQYF. Looking up the rest from reference TRBV7-6 and TRBJ2-5 gives the full variable domain: GAGVSQSPRYKVTKRGQDVALRCDPISGHVSLYWYRQALGQGPEFLTYFNYEAQQDKSGLPNDRFSAERPEGSISTLTIQRTEQRDSAMYRCASSEGAGETQYFGPGTRLLVL.

The genes are TRBV4-1 and TRBJ2-1, with 13 bases aligning to TRBD2. V was pared by 3 bases and J by 6 bases, with 2 bases of the junction left unmatched. This CDR3 spans 15 amino acids. Germline CDR1 reads MGHRA; CDR2 reads YSYEKL. The CDR3 reads CASSQTSGRTNEQFF. The CDR3 DNA follows: TGCGCCAGCAGCCAGACTAGCGGGAGGACCAATGAGCAGTTCTTC.

This chain connects TRBV7-2 to TRBJ2-3, with unresolved D. The CDR3 sequence is 12 residues long. CDR1 is SGHTA and CDR2 is FQGNSA in the germline V gene. V lost 6 bases, J lost 4 bases, and 8 bases lay in between. The CDR3 loop is CASSSKPDTQYF. CDR3 coding DNA: TGTGCCAGCAGTAGTAAGCCAGATACGCAGTATTTT.

The chain employs TRBV6-1 and TRBJ2-7, with 8 bases matching TRBD1. Germline CDR1 reads MNHNS; CDR2 reads SASEGT. CDR3 length equals 15 residues. Trimming removed 1 base from V and 7 bases from J; junction bases left unmatched: 9. The CDR3 reads CASSEGHRGLREQYF. CDR3 nucleotides: TGTGCCAGCAGTGAAGGTCACAGGGGGTTGCGAGAGCAGTACTTC.

This clone has a handful of counts. The chain combines TRBV10-2 with TRBJ1-5; weak D call: TRBD1 (5 bases). The CDR3 loop spans 14 amino acids. CDR1 WSHSY and CDR2 SAAADI come from the germline V gene. Deletions cut 5 bases from V and 5 bases from J, with 13 bases between. DNA for the CDR3: TGCGCCAGCAGTTATGCCAGGGCGTATCAGCCCCAGCATTTT. Its protein is CASSYARAYQPQHF.

This clone showed up just a few times. This chain joins TRBV6-1 and TRBJ2-1, with 11 bases lining up with TRBD2. V trimming: 4 bases; J trimming: 6 bases; junction bases outside the gene matches: 5. Germline assignment: CDR1 MNHNS and CDR2 SASEGT. The CDR3 totals 15 residues. This chain's CDR3 is CASSATSGRFNEQFF. CDR3 coding DNA: TGTGCCAGCAGTGCTACTAGCGGGAGATTCAATGAGCAGTTCTTC.

This clone was observed at least ten times. The V gene is TRBV5-1, the J gene TRBJ2-7, with unresolved D. Trimming shortened V by 0 bases and J by 0 bases, and 10 bases separated the two germline ends. CDR1 SGHRS and CDR2 YFSETQ come from the germline V gene. The CDR3 loop spans 15 amino acids. CDR3 amino acids: CASSLVGDGSYEQYF. In nucleotides, the CDR3 is TGCGCCAGCAGCTTGGTCGGAGACGGCTCCTACGAGCAGTACTTC.

This clone was detected a few times. This chain connects TRBV9 to TRBJ2-1; D remains unclear. Germline values: CDR1 SGDLS, CDR2 YYNGEE. CDR3 length equals 15 residues. V was trimmed by 0 bases and J by 6 bases, leaving 13 bases between them. CDR3 sequence reads: CASSVGGSGSNEQFF. The CDR3 DNA reads as TGTGCCAGCAGCGTAGGCGGCAGTGGAAGCAATGAGCAGTTCTTC.

This clone occurred a few times. This chain connects TRBV7-9 to TRBJ1-1; 10 bases fit TRBD1. The length of the CDR3 is 14 residues. Trimming cost V 10 bases and J 6 bases; bases outside gene matches: 11. Per germline, CDR1 SEHNR and CDR2 FQNEAQ (reference sequence). DNA for the CDR3: TGTGCCACATCCGAGGGGGACAGGGGCCCTGAAGCTTTCTTT. The encoded protein is CATSEGDRGPEAFF.

This clone was seen a few times. The chain combines TRBV7-2 with TRBJ2-7; 10 nucleotides match TRBD1. The germline CDR1 and CDR2 sequences are SGHTA and FQGNSA. The CDR3 sequence is 14 residues long. V dropped 1 base and J dropped 4; count of bases not matched to a gene: 1. In DNA, the CDR3 is TGTGCCAGCAGCTTAGGACAGGGGGCTTACGAGCAGTACTTC. Its protein product is CASSLGQGAYEQYF.

This sequence joins TRBV7-2 and TRBJ1-5; D unclear. Germline V gene lookup returns CDR1 SGHTA and CDR2 FQGNSA. Deletions cut 5 bases from V and 0 bases from J, with 11 bases between. The CDR3 loop spans 15 amino acids. The CDR3 sequence: CASSPERYSNQPQHF. The DNA for the CDR3 is TGTGCCAGCAGCCCTGAGCGCTATAGCAATCAGCCCCAGCATTTT.

With respect to this clone: Other DNA sequences in this sample translate to the same CDR3. The V and J genes are TRBV6-5 and TRBJ2-4; D remains unclear. Per germline, CDR1 MNHEY and CDR2 SVGAGI. V lost 2 bases to trimming and J lost 0 bases, with 2 bases between them. CDR3 length: 13 amino acids. Here the CDR3 reads CASSYRAKNIQYF. The CDR3 nucleotides read TGTGCCAGCAGTTACAGAGCCAAAAACATTCAGTACTTC.

This clone was seen only a few times. The chain has TRBV2 and TRBJ2-1, with D tentatively TRBD1 (5 bases). Germline CDR1 and CDR2: SNHLY and FYNNEI. This CDR3 is built from 11 residues. V lost 4 bases, J lost 10 bases, and 8 bases lay in between. This CDR3 is CASSGGGEQFF. CDR3 DNA: TGTGCCAGCAGTGGGGGCGGAGAGCAGTTCTTC.

By sample fraction, this clone is medium-sized (0.01 to 0.1%). The chain is built from TRBV11-3 and TRBJ2-7; TRBD2 aligns across 8 bases. Per the germline V gene, CDR1 is SGHNT and CDR2 is YENEEA. The CDR3 has 12 residues. The CDR3 reads CVLPGGSHEQYF. CDR3 coding DNA: TGTGTGCTCCCGGGAGGGAGCCACGAGCAGTACTTC.

Within the sample, this clone is medium-sized. This chain links TRBV27 with TRBJ2-6, with D unresolved. Trimming cost V 4 bases and J 4 bases, with 14 bases left between them. The CDR3 consists of 16 residues. The germline V gene encodes CDR1 MNHEY and CDR2 SMNVEV (reference sequence). CDR3 sequence reads: CASSWTGYSGANVLTF. CDR3 DNA sequence: TGTGCCAGCAGTTGGACCGGGTACTCCGGGGCCAACGTCCTGACTTTC.

V is TRBV19 and J is TRBJ2-7, with D tentatively TRBD2 (6 bases). The germline CDR1 and CDR2 sequences are LNHDA and SQIVND (reference sequence). V lost 4 bases to trimming and J lost 2 bases, with 9 bases between them. This CDR3 comprises 13 residues. DNA of the CDR3: TGTGCCAGTAGTACCGGACTAACCTACGAGCAGTACTTC. Translating gives CASSTGLTYEQYF.

This chain links TRBV11-2 with TRBJ2-7; D gene unclear. Germline loops: CDR1 SGHAT, CDR2 FQNNGV. Trimming removed 6 bases from V and 3 bases from J, with 12 bases in between. The length of the CDR3 is 13 residues. The CDR3 DNA is TGTGCCAGCAGTTTGGGCTCCCTCTACGAGCAGTACTTC. Amino acid sequence: CASSLGSLYEQYF. The whole variable domain, remainder taken from reference TRBV11-2 and TRBJ2-7, is EAGVAQSPRYKIIEKRQSVAFWCNPISGHATLYWYQQILGQGPKLLIQFQNNGVVDDSQLPKDRFSAERLKGVDSTLKIQPAKLEDSAVYLCASSLGSLYEQYFGPGTRLTVT.

The rearrangement joins TRBV9 to TRBJ2-5; D uncertain. This CDR3 comprises 14 residues. CDR1 is SGDLS, CDR2 YYNGEE, per germline. Trimming shortened V by 0 bases and J by 5 bases, and 11 bases separated the two germline ends. The DNA of the CDR3 is TGTGCCAGCAGCGTAGGGAACCGCCCGGAGACCCAGTACTTC. Its translation is CASSVGNRPETQYF.

This clone showed up many times. V is TRBV7-9 and J is TRBJ2-7; 7 bases align to TRBD1. The CDR3 is 14 amino acids. The germline CDR1 and CDR2 sequences are SEHNR and FQNEAQ (reference sequence). The junction had 7 bases not matched to a gene; V was cut back by 3 bases and J by 5 bases. The CDR3: CASSLGQRQDEQYF. CDR3 nucleotides: TGTGCCAGCAGCTTGGGACAGCGGCAGGACGAGCAGTACTTC.

In its sample, this clone was seen a few times. A much larger clone lies one base from this, so it may be a read error. Other nucleotide sequences in the sample specify the same CDR3. The V call is TRBV4-1, the J call TRBJ2-5, with D possibly being TRBD2 (6 bases). Trimming took 2 bases from V and 0 from J, leaving 7 bases between them. CDR3 length: 14 residues. CDR1 is MGHRA and CDR2 is YSYEKL in the germline V gene. The CDR3 reads CASSQPGDQETQYF. CDR3 bases: TGCGCCAGCAGCCAACCGGGAGACCAAGAGACCCAGTACTTC.

This chain connects TRBV27 to TRBJ2-5; D may match TRBD1 or TRBD2 (5 bases each). This CDR3 is 11 amino acids long. Trimming shortened V by 10 bases and J by 7 bases, and 13 bases separated the two germline ends. CDR1 and CDR2 (germline): MNHEY, SMNVEV (reference sequence). The DNA of the CDR3 is TGTGCCACGGGAACGGGGCTGACCCAGTACTTC. Translation gives CATGTGLTQYF.

The J gene is TRBJ2-1, the V gene TRBV7-3; D unclear. The CDR3 sequence is 15 residues long. Germline CDR1 and CDR2: SGHTA and FQGTGA. The V and J ends lost 5 bases and 0 bases respectively, with 11 bases between them. The CDR3 is CASSAGPSSYNEQFF. In DNA, the CDR3 is TGTGCCAGCAGCGCCGGACCTAGCTCCTACAATGAGCAGTTCTTC.

This clone was seen only a few times. The junction departs from the called germline gene at one end, perhaps through a read error. The V call is TRBV5-6, the J call TRBJ2-1; D unclear. The CDR3 length is 12 residues. Germline CDR1 is SGHDT and CDR2 is YYEEEE. CDR3 amino acids: CASSSSSSPELF. The CDR3 DNA sequence: TGTGCCAGCAGCTCATCGAGCTCCCCAGAGCTCTTC.